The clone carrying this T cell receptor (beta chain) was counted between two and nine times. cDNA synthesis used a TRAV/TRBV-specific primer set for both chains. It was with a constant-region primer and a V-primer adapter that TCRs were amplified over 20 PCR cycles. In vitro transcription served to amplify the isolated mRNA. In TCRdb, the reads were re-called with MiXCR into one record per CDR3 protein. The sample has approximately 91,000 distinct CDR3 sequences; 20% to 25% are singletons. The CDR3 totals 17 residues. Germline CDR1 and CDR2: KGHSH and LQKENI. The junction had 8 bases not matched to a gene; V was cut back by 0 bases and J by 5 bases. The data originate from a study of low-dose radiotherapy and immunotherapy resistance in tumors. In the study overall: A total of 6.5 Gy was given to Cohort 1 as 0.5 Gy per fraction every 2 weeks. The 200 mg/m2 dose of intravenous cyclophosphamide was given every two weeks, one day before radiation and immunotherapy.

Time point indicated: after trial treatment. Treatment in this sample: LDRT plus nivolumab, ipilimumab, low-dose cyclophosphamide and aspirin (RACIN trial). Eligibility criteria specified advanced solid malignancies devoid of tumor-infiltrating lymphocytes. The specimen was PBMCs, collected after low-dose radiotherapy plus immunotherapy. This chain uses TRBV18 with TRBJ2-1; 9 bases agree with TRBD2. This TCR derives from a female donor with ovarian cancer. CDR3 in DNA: TGTGCCAGCTCACCACCGCGTAGCGGGAGTTGGGACAATGAGCAGTTCTTC. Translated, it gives CASSPPRSGSWDNEQFF. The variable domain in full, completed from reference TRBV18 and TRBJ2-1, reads NAGVMQNPRHLVRRRGQEARLRCSPMKGHSHVYWYRQLPEEGLKFMVYLQKENIIDESGMPKERFSAEFPKEGPSILRIQQVVRGDSAAYFCASSPPRSGSWDNEQFFGPGTRLTVL.